One and the same sample provided the 9 T cell receptor beta chains below, sequenced in a study of identical twins. TCRdb called the 5' RACE reads again in MiXCR, with one record for every CDR3 protein. The table records approximately 530,000 distinct CDR3 sequences, around 22% of them present only once. This sample was also put to use in a study of yellow fever vaccine responses in identical twins.

Material for sequencing was CD4+ T cells sorted from blood. Every receptor here comes from a woman aged 18-29 years in good health.

This clonotype has only a few counts. The chain employs TRBV12-3 or TRBV12-4 and TRBJ1-1; no definite D call. Trimming shortened V by 5 bases and J by 8 bases, and 12 bases separated the two germline ends. The CDR3 is made up of 12 amino acids. CDR3 sequence: CASSLGAGEAFF. CDR3 sequence (DNA): TGTGCCAGCAGTCTCGGCGCGGGAGAAGCTTTCTTT.

The chain recombines TRBV5-1 with TRBJ2-5; TRBD1 or TRBD2 may be the D gene (5 bases each). Germline V lookup: CDR1 SGHRS, CDR2 YFSETQ. The length of the CDR3 is 14 residues. The V gene lost 1 base and the J gene lost 5 bases, with 12 bases spanning the gap. Written as DNA, the CDR3 is TGCGCCAGCAGCTTGATGGGACCTGGGGAGACCCAGTACTTC. Its protein product is CASSLMGPGETQYF. Complete variable domain (other parts from reference TRBV5-1 and TRBJ2-5): KAGVTQTPRYLIKTRGQQVTLSCSPISGHRSVSWYQQTPGQGLQFLFEYFSETQRNKGNFPGRFSGRQFSNSRSEMNVSTLELGDSALYLCASSLMGPGETQYFGPGTRLLVL.

The sample holds a few counts of this clonotype. This chain uses TRBV10-3 with TRBJ2-3, with 9 bases identical to TRBD2. V gave up 3 bases and J gave up 2 bases; unmatched junction bases: 3. The CDR3 loop spans 15 amino acids. The germline V gene has CDR1 ENHRY and CDR2 SYGVKD. CDR3: CAISDLAGDTDTQYF. The CDR3 region has the DNA TGTGCCATCAGTGATTTAGCGGGAGACACAGATACGCAGTATTTT.

This chain links TRBV6-1 with TRBJ2-5; D may be TRBD2 (6 bases). The CDR3 sequence is 15 residues long. Trimming cost V 9 bases and J 2 bases, with 19 bases left between them. Germline loops: CDR1 MNHNS, CDR2 SASEGT. The CDR3 region has the DNA TGTGCCAGTGGCGGGACCCATAGCGGACAAGAGACCCAGTACTTC. Protein sequence: CASGGTHSGQETQYF.

This clonotype was seen only a few times. The chain carries TRBV9 and TRBJ2-2, with D possibly being TRBD1 (6 bases). Germline CDR1 reads SGDLS; CDR2 reads YYNGEE. V dropped 5 bases and J dropped 0 bases, with 8 bases sitting between them. The CDR3 totals 14 residues. DNA for the CDR3: TGTGCCAGCAGAGGACAGTCGAACACCGGGGAGCTGTTTTTT. Translating gives CASRGQSNTGELFF.

The chain recombines TRBV2 with TRBJ2-3, with 8 bases identical to TRBD2. The trim removed 3 bases at V and 8 bases at J, leaving 13 bases unmatched. CDR1 is SNHLY, CDR2 FYNNEI, per germline. This CDR3 spans 16 amino acids. The CDR3 coding sequence is TGTGCCAGCAGTGATTTGAGTAGCGGGGCCCTCGGTACGCAGTATTTT. Protein: CASSDLSSGALGTQYF.

This clonotype has just a few counts. The gene calls are TRBV5-1 and TRBJ2-7, with 7 bases fitting TRBD1. V lost 0 bases and J lost 0; bases outside the gene matches: 9. Germline V gene data show CDR1 as SGHRS and CDR2 as YFSETQ. The CDR3 is made up of 17 amino acids. CDR3 region: CASSLAGGQASSYEQYF. CDR3 nucleotide sequence: TGCGCCAGCAGCTTGGCCGGCGGACAGGCGAGCTCCTACGAGCAGTACTTC.

The V gene is TRBV5-1, the J gene TRBJ1-6; possible D gene TRBD1, 5 bases. The length of the CDR3 is 16 residues. Germline assignment: CDR1 SGHRS and CDR2 YFSETQ. V was pared by 0 bases and J by 4 bases, with 11 bases between. The CDR3 bases are TGCGCCAGCAGCTTGGTGGGGGGAAATTATAATTCACCCCTCCACTTT. Amino acids: CASSLVGGNYNSPLHF.

V is TRBV20-1 and J is TRBJ2-3; D is perhaps TRBD1 (6 bases). The CDR3 has 13 residues. CDR1 and CDR2 from the germline V gene are DFQATT and SNEGSKA (reference sequence). Deletions cut 5 bases from V and 4 bases from J, with 13 bases between. The CDR3 region is CSAEAGVADTQYF. The CDR3 bases are TGCAGTGCTGAGGCAGGGGTCGCAGATACGCAGTATTTT.